This T cell receptor (beta chain) was identified during a study of T cells in localized non-small cell lung cancer. With regard to this clone: Its antigen is unknown.

Study-wide results and limits: Paired adjacent lung recovered a median roughly 56 of the top 100 tumor clones. Higher blood T cell density went with longer overall survival. A single tumor region was sequenced, leaving heterogeneity possible. Uninvolved adjacent lung, not tumor, had the highest T cell clonality.

TCRdb's table, derived via immunoSEQ multiplex PCR, lists solely in-frame clones and lacks some. The table lists about 2,600 clones, about 24% of them singletons. V dropped 4 bases and J dropped 5 bases, with 8 bases sitting between them. CDR3 size: 12 residues. Germline V gene lookup returns CDR1 MDHEN and CDR2 SYDVKM. The genes are TRBV28 and TRBJ1-2; the D is unclear. The sample consisted of lung tumor tissue, taken before any cancer treatment. The TCR sequence derives from a woman aged 35-70 years with stage I lung adenocarcinoma. CDR3 coding DNA: TGTGCCAGCAGTTCCTACAGTTATGGCTACACCTTC. Protein sequence: CASSSYSYGYTF.